This T cell receptor (beta chain) stems from a study of blood T cell repertoires in COVID-19. Clones were read by immunoSEQ multiplex PCR, and TCRdb kept only the in-frame ones, dropping some. The data contain fewer than 250,000 clones, 88% of them singletons. CDR1 and CDR2 (germline): GTSNPN, SVGIG (reference sequence). Trimming left V 5 bases short and J 5 bases short, with 10 bases between. The length of the CDR3 is 11 residues. The sample consisted of PBMCs or T cells enriched from blood (not recorded which). This chain uses TRBV30 with TRBJ2-7; perhaps TRBD1 as D (5 bases). The clonotype originates from a woman aged 45-65 years with acute COVID-19. The CDR3 sequence: CAWHRSNEQYF. In DNA form, the CDR3 reads TGTGCCTGGCACAGGAGCAACGAGCAGTACTTC.